The next 9 T cell receptor beta chains were all read from a single sample in a study of blood T cells in healthy people across ages. It was with a sample-barcoded 5' primer and a J-beta primer mix that a second PCR of roughly 7 to 12 cycles was run. TCRdb processed the 5' RACE reads anew with MiXCR; each CDR3 protein has one entry. The table shows 800,000 to 950,000 distinct CDR3 sequences, with 48% occurring only once. Specimen: blood. These TCRs come from a man between 25 and 39 years old in good health.

This clonotype has only a few counts. The chain carries TRBV12-3 or TRBV12-4 and TRBJ2-7; a weak D match, TRBD1 (6 bases). This CDR3 has 15 amino acids. Trimming took off 8 bases at V and 3 bases at J, with 20 bases between the two ends. CDR3 loop: CASLKETGRGYEQYF. In nucleotides, the CDR3 is TGTGCCAGCCTAAAGGAGACAGGTCGGGGCTACGAGCAGTACTTC.

The chain links TRBV6-1 to TRBJ2-5; D may be TRBD1 (6 bases). This CDR3 has 14 residues. V lost 4 bases and J lost 0, with 9 bases in between. CDR1 and CDR2 from the germline V gene are MNHNS and SASEGT. This CDR3 is CASSAYRDQETQYF. The CDR3 nucleotides read TGTGCCAGCAGTGCCTACAGGGACCAAGAGACCCAGTACTTC.

CDR3 sequence: CASSYSGFQPQHF. Written as DNA, the CDR3 is TGTGCCAGCAGTTACTCCGGATTTCAGCCCCAGCATTTT. The genes are TRBV6-6 and TRBJ1-5; D call uncertain. Trimming removed 0 bases at V and 6 bases at J, with 6 bases between. This CDR3 region has 13 residues. Germline V CDR1 and CDR2: MNHNY, SVGAGI (reference sequence).

V is TRBV29-1 and J is TRBJ1-4; unclear D gene. Germline CDR1 and CDR2: SQVTM and ANQGSEA. CDR3 length equals 10 residues. V gave up 7 bases and J gave up 8 bases, with 8 bases separating them. As DNA, the CDR3 is TGCAGCGCTGTAGGCGAAAAACTGTTTTTT. Translated: CSAVGEKLFF.

A few counts support this clonotype. This chain joins TRBV4-3 and TRBJ1-2; no clear D. The CDR3 covers 15 residues. Deletions cut 1 base from V and 2 bases from J, with 11 bases between. The germline gives CDR1 LGHNA, CDR2 YSLEER. CDR3 protein: CASSQGERENYGYTF. The DNA for the CDR3 is TGCGCCAGCAGCCAAGGGGAAAGGGAAAACTATGGCTACACCTTC.

This clonotype was found a few times. V gene TRBV3-1 combines with J gene TRBJ1-6; D gene ambiguous. The CDR3 totals 20 residues. V lost 0 bases to trimming and J lost 0 bases, with 18 bases between them. Looked up from germline, CDR1 is LGHDT and CDR2 is YNNKEL (reference sequence). CDR3 DNA: TGTGCCAGCAGCCAAGATTTGATAAGCGGGGAGGGCTCCTATAATTCACCCCTCCACTTT. Amino acids: CASSQDLISGEGSYNSPLHF.

This rearrangement joins TRBV7-9 to TRBJ2-4; no firm D call. This CDR3 region has 14 residues. Trimming shortened V by 1 base and J by 8 bases, and 12 bases separated the two germline ends. Germline V gene sequence: CDR1 SEHNR, CDR2 FQNEAQ (reference sequence). The CDR3 reads CASSLDFSKDIQYF. The CDR3 DNA reads TGTGCCAGCAGCTTAGATTTCTCCAAGGACATTCAGTACTTC.

The chain uses TRBV28 and TRBJ1-2, with 7 bases lining up with TRBD1. Looked up from germline, CDR1 is MDHEN and CDR2 is SYDVKM. Germline trimming cut 4 bases from V and 4 bases from J; bases unmatched to any gene: 9. The CDR3 contains 15 residues. CDR3 sequence (DNA): TGTGCCAGCAGTTCCCCCGGGACAGACTTCTATGGCTACACCTTC. The encoded protein is CASSSPGTDFYGYTF.

The chain has TRBV12-3 or TRBV12-4 and TRBJ1-4; 7 positions match TRBD1. There are 13 residues in the CDR3. Unmatched junction bases numbered 5, after V lost 6 bases and J lost 7 bases. This CDR3 reads CASRRGGPEKLFF. DNA of the CDR3: TGTGCCAGCAGGCGAGGGGGCCCTGAAAAACTGTTTTTT.